A single sample gave rise to the 27 T cell receptor beta chains below, sequenced in a study of blood T cells in healthy people across ages. Sample-barcoded 5' priming and a J-beta primer mix drove a second PCR of roughly 7 to 11 cycles. MiXCR, applied by TCRdb to the 5' RACE reads, yields one record per CDR3 protein. Among around 1,600,000 distinct CDR3 sequences listed, approximately 43% were seen once. The material sequenced was blood. These receptors were obtained from a young woman in good health.

This clonotype was seen a few times. The rearrangement joins TRBV11-2 to TRBJ1-1, with D tentatively TRBD1 (5 bases). V lost 3 bases and J 1 base, leaving 12 bases between the germline ends. CDR3 length equals 15 residues. Germline V lookup: CDR1 SGHAT, CDR2 FQNNGV. CDR3: CASSFGGQGNTEAFF. Written as DNA, the CDR3 is TGTGCCAGCAGCTTTGGTGGGCAGGGGAACACTGAAGCTTTCTTT.

This clonotype was recorded a few times. The chain joins TRBV20-1 to TRBJ1-4; possibly TRBD1 for D (5 bases). The CDR3 is 14 amino acids. Germline V CDR1 and CDR2: DFQATT, SNEGSKA (reference sequence). V shed 3 bases and J shed 4 bases, with 12 bases lying between them. The chain's CDR3 is CSASRAGNNEKLFF. The CDR3 DNA is TGCAGTGCTAGCAGGGCCGGAAATAATGAAAAACTGTTTTTT.

This rearrangement joins TRBV7-2 to TRBJ2-6, with D unresolved. Germline CDR1 reads SGHTA; CDR2 reads FQGNSA. V lost 0 bases and J lost 5, with 11 bases in between. The CDR3 has 16 amino acids. CDR3 coding DNA: TGTGCCAGCAGCTTAGCGGTCTCCCTTAGGGCCAACGTCCTGACTTTC. Its protein is CASSLAVSLRANVLTF.

This clonotype was seen once. The chain uses TRBV7-2 and TRBJ2-7; 8 bases line up with TRBD2. Near its end, the DNA agrees better with TRBJ2-5, so the J call may be wrong. Germline-derived CDR1 and CDR2 are SGHTA and FQGNSA. This CDR3 spans 14 amino acids. CDR3 in amino acids: CASSVGTRVETQYF. The CDR3 coding sequence is TGTGCCAGCAGCGTGGGGACTAGGGTAGAGACCCAGTACTTC.

The V call is TRBV7-2, the J call TRBJ1-4; TRBD1 might be the D (5 bases). CDR1 and CDR2 (germline): SGHTA, FQGNSA. The CDR3 has 18 residues. Between the trimmed V and J ends, which lost 5 bases and 7 bases, there was a span of 26 bases. The CDR3: CASSKLPGLRFGGEKLFF. The CDR3 DNA is TGTGCCAGCAGCAAATTACCGGGATTACGATTCGGGGGTGAAAAACTGTTTTTT. Together with reference TRBV7-2 and TRBJ1-4, the CDR3 gives the full variable domain: GAGVSQSPSNKVTEKGKDVELRCDPISGHTALYWYRQSLGQGLEFLIYFQGNSAPDKSGLPSDRFSAERTGGSVSTLTIQRTQQEDSAVYLCASSKLPGLRFGGEKLFFGSGTQLSVL.

V gene TRBV20-1 combines with J gene TRBJ2-5, with D perhaps matching TRBD1 (5 bases). V lost 3 bases to trimming and J lost 2 bases, with 10 bases between them. Germline CDR1 reads DFQATT; CDR2 reads SNEGSKA (reference sequence). This CDR3 contains 13 residues. CDR3: CSARSGLQETQYF. In nucleotides, the CDR3 is TGCAGTGCTAGGTCAGGGCTGCAAGAGACCCAGTACTTC.

V and J are TRBV2 and TRBJ1-2; a weak D match, TRBD1 (6 bases). V gave up 5 bases and J gave up 8 bases, with 12 bases separating them. This CDR3 has 12 amino acids. Germline V gives CDR1 SNHLY, CDR2 FYNNEI. The CDR3 DNA reads as TGTGCCAGCAGTCTGACAGGTCCGGGCTACACCTTC. This gives the protein CASSLTGPGYTF.

This clonotype appeared many times. The genes are TRBV12-3 or TRBV12-4 and TRBJ1-5; D ambiguous. Trimming removed 5 bases from V and 6 bases from J, with 11 bases in between. The CDR3 totals 13 residues. For the CDR3, the DNA is TGTGCCAGCAGTACGGGTCACCTTCAGCCCCAGCATTTT. Its protein is CASSTGHLQPQHF.

The chain couples TRBV7-9 to TRBJ2-5, with D perhaps TRBD1 (5 bases). This CDR3 region has 16 residues. V was clipped by 5 bases and J by 4 bases, with 20 bases between them. Germline assignment: CDR1 SEHNR and CDR2 FQNEAQ (reference sequence). This chain's CDR3 is CASSRALQVLIETQYF. The CDR3, as DNA: TGTGCCAGCAGCAGAGCTTTACAGGTCTTGATAGAGACCCAGTACTTC. Full variable domain (missing parts from reference TRBV7-9 and TRBJ2-5): DTGVSQNPRHKITKRGQNVTFRCDPISEHNRLYWYRQTLGQGPEFLTYFQNEAQLEKSRLLSDRFSAERPKGSFSTLEIQRTEQGDSAMYLCASSRALQVLIETQYFGPGTRLLVL.

J is TRBJ1-2 and V is TRBV28; perhaps TRBD1 as D (5 bases). The CDR3 sequence is 13 residues long. V lost 6 bases, J lost 6 bases, and 14 bases lay in between. CDR1 and CDR2 (germline): MDHEN, SYDVKM. CDR3 nucleotide sequence: TGTGCCAGCAGCGGATACAGGAAGGATGGCTACACCTTC. Amino acids: CASSGYRKDGYTF.

The CDR3 loop reads CSARVIGVAGHETQYF. CDR3 nucleotides: TGCAGTGCTAGAGTGATTGGTGTAGCGGGGCACGAGACCCAGTACTTC. The V and J genes are TRBV20-1 and TRBJ2-4, with 8 nucleotides matching TRBD2. Gene TRBJ2-5 matches the end of the DNA better, so the J call may be wrong. The CDR3 covers 16 residues. Germline-derived CDR1 and CDR2 are DFQATT and SNEGSKA (reference sequence).

The chain couples TRBV6-5 to TRBJ1-1; D uncertain. Germline assignment: CDR1 MNHEY and CDR2 SVGAGI. Trimming shortened V by 2 bases and J by 7 bases, and 11 bases separated the two germline ends. The CDR3 sequence is 13 residues long. The CDR3 reads CASSYATLDEAFF. CDR3 coding DNA: TGTGCCAGCAGTTACGCAACACTGGATGAAGCTTTCTTT.

To note about this clonotype: A read error may explain this, as a much larger clone is one base away. The rearrangement links TRBV20-1 to TRBJ2-5; D gene uncertain. This CDR3 region has 13 residues. Germline CDR1 and CDR2: DFQATT and SNEGSKA (reference sequence). The V and J ends lost 4 bases and 11 bases respectively, with 20 bases between them. Here the CDR3 DNA reads TGCAGTGCTAAAGCTCTTCGAAGGAATGAGCAGTACTTC. This codes for CSAKALRRNEQYF.

V usage is TRBV20-1 and J usage is TRBJ1-4; 10 bases align to TRBD1. Trimming cost V 4 bases and J 5 bases; bases outside gene matches: 4. The CDR3 consists of 14 residues. Germline loops: CDR1 DFQATT, CDR2 SNEGSKA (reference sequence). CDR3 DNA sequence: TGCAGTGCTACCTTGGACAGGGGGAATGAAAAACTGTTTTTT. Protein product: CSATLDRGNEKLFF.

The J gene is TRBJ2-2, the V gene TRBV12-3 or TRBV12-4; D not resolved. This CDR3 spans 15 amino acids. The germline V and J ends were trimmed by 5 bases and 5 bases, with 15 bases remaining between them. Here the CDR3 DNA reads TGTGCCAGCAGTCCGCGCGCGGAAGTAACCGGGGAGCTGTTTTTT. Encoded protein: CASSPRAEVTGELFF.

The chain recombines TRBV27 with TRBJ1-1; D gene uncertain. V lost 6 bases and J 4 bases, leaving 9 bases between the germline ends. This CDR3 contains 12 residues. From germline, CDR1 is MNHEY and CDR2 SMNVEV (reference sequence). CDR3 DNA sequence: TGTGCCAGCAGGGGGTGGCTCACTGAAGCTTTCTTT. Protein: CASRGWLTEAFF.

This chain's CDR3 is CASSPPGGAGETQYF. CDR3 coding DNA: TGTGCCAGCAGTCCCCCCGGGGGGGCCGGCGAGACCCAGTACTTC. The chain is built from TRBV9 and TRBJ2-7, with TRBD2 identical over 8 bases. The DNA end is a closer match to TRBJ2-5, so the J assignment may be wrong. There are 15 residues in the CDR3. CDR1 is SGDLS and CDR2 is YYNGEE in the germline V gene.

This clonotype was seen a single time. The chain links TRBV27 to TRBJ1-5; weak D call: TRBD1 (6 bases). V dropped 0 bases and J dropped 7 bases, with 19 bases sitting between them. Germline-derived CDR1 and CDR2 are MNHEY and SMNVEV (reference sequence). The CDR3 covers 17 residues. As DNA, the CDR3 is TGTGCCAGCAGTTTATCACCCCTCGGGGGCAACAGGCAGCCCCAGCATTTT. Protein product: CASSLSPLGGNRQPQHF.

The genes are TRBV7-2 and TRBJ1-2; D ambiguous. The V gene lost 5 bases and the J gene lost 6 bases, with 16 bases spanning the gap. This CDR3 comprises 14 residues. Germline-derived CDR1 and CDR2 are SGHTA and FQGNSA. Here the CDR3 reads CASSRPQRHHGYTF. The CDR3 nucleotides read TGTGCCAGCAGCCGACCGCAACGGCATCATGGCTACACCTTC.

This rearrangement joins TRBV12-3 or TRBV12-4 to TRBJ1-2; tentatively, D is TRBD1 (5 bases). This CDR3 region has 14 residues. V was trimmed by 7 bases and J by 4 bases, leaving 16 bases between them. The CDR3 loop is CASTLGDISYGYTF. As DNA, the CDR3 is TGTGCCAGCACCCTAGGGGATATTTCCTATGGCTACACCTTC.

The V gene is TRBV6-6, the J gene TRBJ1-1; TRBD1 might be the D (5 bases). Deletions cut 10 bases from V and 5 bases from J, with 8 bases between. Germline V lookup: CDR1 MNHNY, CDR2 SVGAGI (reference sequence). This CDR3 spans 10 amino acids. This CDR3 reads CAIGGTEAFF. The DNA for the CDR3 is TGTGCCATCGGGGGGACTGAAGCTTTCTTT.

In its sample, this clonotype was seen a few times. The V and J genes are TRBV29-1 and TRBJ1-5; 7 nucleotides align to TRBD1. After removal of 4 bases from V and 4 bases from J, the junction contained 7 bases not matched to a gene. This CDR3 is built from 14 residues. The germline V gene has CDR1 SQVTM and CDR2 ANQGSEA. The chain's CDR3 is CSVVGTEINQPQHF. The CDR3 region has the DNA TGCAGCGTTGTTGGGACAGAAATAAATCAGCCCCAGCATTTT.

This chain uses TRBV6-2 or TRBV6-3 with TRBJ1-2; TRBD1 might be the D (5 bases). The CDR3 loop spans 15 amino acids. The germline V and J ends were trimmed by 7 bases and 4 bases, with 19 bases remaining between them. Germline lookup yields CDR1 MNHEY and CDR2 SVGEGT. In nucleotides, the CDR3 is TGTGCCAGCACCGGGGACGGCCCTCGCTTCTATGGCTACACCTTC. The encoded protein is CASTGDGPRFYGYTF.

This clonotype was counted ten times or more. J is TRBJ2-6 and V is TRBV9; D gene uncertain. Trimming left V 1 base short and J 0 bases short, with 11 bases between. The germline V gene has CDR1 SGDLS and CDR2 YYNGEE. The CDR3 length is 17 residues. The CDR3 DNA is TGTGCCAGCAGCGTAACTGGGCGAAGCTCTGGGGCCAACGTCCTGACTTTC. Residues: CASSVTGRSSGANVLTF.

This chain connects TRBV7-2 to TRBJ2-1; D might be TRBD1 or TRBD2, each matching 5 bases. CDR3 length: 17 residues. The V end was cut by 0 bases, the J end by 5 bases, with 17 bases between. Per the germline V gene, CDR1 is SGHTA and CDR2 is FQGNSA. The CDR3 DNA reads TGTGCCAGCAGCTTAGCTCAGTGGAACCGGGGCCACAATGAGCAGTTCTTC. Residues: CASSLAQWNRGHNEQFF. Looking up the rest from reference TRBV7-2 and TRBJ2-1 gives the full variable domain: GAGVSQSPSNKVTEKGKDVELRCDPISGHTALYWYRQSLGQGLEFLIYFQGNSAPDKSGLPSDRFSAERTGGSVSTLTIQRTQQEDSAVYLCASSLAQWNRGHNEQFFGPGTRLTVL.

The chain is built from TRBV28 and TRBJ1-5; D unresolved. The ends were cut back, 5 bases at V and 5 bases at J, with 7 bases in the middle. The germline V gene has CDR1 MDHEN and CDR2 SYDVKM. CDR3 length equals 12 residues. The DNA for the CDR3 is TGTGCCAGCAGTCAGTCATATCAGCCCCAGCATTTT. Translation gives CASSQSYQPQHF.

In nucleotides, the CDR3 is TGTGCCAGCAGCTCAAAGCACCCGACGTCTTTCTTAAGCTCCTACAATGAGCAGTTCTTC. Protein sequence: CASSSKHPTSFLSSYNEQFF. The V call is TRBV7-2, the J call TRBJ2-1; D ambiguous. Between the trimmed V and J ends, which lost 4 bases and 0 bases, there was a span of 25 bases. Germline assignment: CDR1 SGHTA and CDR2 FQGNSA. The CDR3 has 20 residues. The whole variable domain, remainder taken from reference TRBV7-2 and TRBJ2-1, is GAGVSQSPSNKVTEKGKDVELRCDPISGHTALYWYRQSLGQGLEFLIYFQGNSAPDKSGLPSDRFSAERTGGSVSTLTIQRTQQEDSAVYLCASSSKHPTSFLSSYNEQFFGPGTRLTVL.